One sample yielded the 10 T cell receptor beta chains listed below, sequenced in a study of T cells in Graves' hyperthyroidism and ophthalmopathy. RNA transcripts gave rise to amplified TCR beta CDR3 regions. The TCR CDR3 first-round RT-PCR relied on the HTBI primer set. Via MiXCR, TCRdb re-called the multiplex PCR reads, giving one row per CDR3 protein. The sample includes 150,000 to 200,000 distinct CDR3 sequences, 9.4% of them seen just once. Sample: blood. These receptors were collected from a woman aged 18 to 35 with Graves' hyperthyroidism that later progressed to Graves' ophthalmopathy.

This clonotype was observed many times. DNA for the CDR3: TGTGCCAGCAGCTCCGGGCGGGGATCGAAAGAGACCCAGTACTTC. It codes for CASSSGRGSKETQYF. The rearrangement uses TRBV13 and TRBJ2-5; perhaps TRBD2 as D (6 bases). The germline V and J ends were trimmed by 4 bases and 3 bases, with 15 bases remaining between them. Germline V lookup: CDR1 PRHDT, CDR2 FYEKMQ (reference sequence). CDR3 length: 15 amino acids.

This clonotype was recorded many times. V usage is TRBV7-3 and J usage is TRBJ2-1, with a weak D call TRBD2 (6 bases). This CDR3 is 15 amino acids long. V was trimmed by 2 bases and J by 9 bases, leaving 17 bases between them. Germline V gene lookup returns CDR1 SGHTA and CDR2 FQGTGA. Here the CDR3 reads CASSLSLGGTGEQFF. Here the CDR3 DNA reads TGTGCCAGCAGCTTATCACTAGGAGGGACGGGTGAGCAGTTCTTC.

This clonotype was observed at least ten times. This chain links TRBV10-3 with TRBJ2-7, with D perhaps matching TRBD1 (6 bases). This CDR3 has 12 amino acids. The germline V gene encodes CDR1 ENHRY and CDR2 SYGVKD. Trimming pared 11 bases from V and 0 bases from J, leaving 11 bases between. In DNA, the CDR3 is TGTGCCGCCCGGGACAACTCCTACGAGCAGTACTTC. It encodes CAARDNSYEQYF.

This chain connects TRBV4-1 to TRBJ1-4, with 7 nucleotides matching TRBD1. Germline CDR1 and CDR2: MGHRA and YSYEKL. The CDR3 runs 16 residues. The V gene end was trimmed by 0 bases and the J gene end by 4 bases; junction bases not matched to a gene: 5. DNA of the CDR3: TGCGCCAGCAGCCAAGAAAGGGGACAGAATAATGAAAAACTGTTTTTT. Its translation: CASSQERGQNNEKLFF.

This clonotype was observed many times. The chain joins TRBV2 to TRBJ2-7; TRBD1 is a possible D gene (5 bases). Germline-derived CDR1 and CDR2 are SNHLY and FYNNEI. The germline V and J ends were trimmed by 3 bases and 2 bases, with 11 bases remaining between them. This CDR3 has 14 amino acids. CDR3 nucleotide sequence: TGTGCCAGCAGTGAGTTCAGGGCCGCCTACGAGCAGTACTTC. It encodes CASSEFRAAYEQYF.

This clonotype appeared a few times. The chain couples TRBV29-1 to TRBJ2-1; no clear D. The germline V gene has CDR1 SQVTM and CDR2 ANQGSEA. Trimming removed 4 bases at V and 0 bases at J, with 13 bases between. CDR3 length: 15 amino acids. CDR3 sequence (DNA): TGCAGCGTTGTACGACGGACGAGCTCCTACAATGAGCAGTTCTTC. This sequence encodes CSVVRRTSSYNEQFF.

There are a few counts of this clonotype. This chain uses TRBV5-1 with TRBJ2-2, with a tentative D call TRBD1 (6 bases). Trimming cost V 3 bases and J 0 bases, with 9 bases left between them. There are 15 residues in the CDR3. The germline V gene has CDR1 SGHRS and CDR2 YFSETQ. CDR3 coding DNA: TGCGCCAGCAGCTCCGGGACATCGAACACCGGGGAGCTGTTTTTT. Encoded protein: CASSSGTSNTGELFF.

This clonotype was counted at least ten times. This chain links TRBV10-3 with TRBJ1-5, with unresolved D. This CDR3 has 14 residues. Trimming took off 3 bases at V and 4 bases at J, with 10 bases between the two ends. Germline assignment: CDR1 ENHRY and CDR2 SYGVKD. CDR3: CAISEVGGNQPQHF. The CDR3 DNA sequence: TGTGCCATCAGTGAAGTCGGAGGGAATCAGCCCCAGCATTTT.

The chain joins TRBV5-1 to TRBJ2-3; D might be TRBD1 (5 bases). Deletions cut 1 base from V and 12 bases from J, with 12 bases between. This CDR3 has 12 amino acids. Germline CDR1 is SGHRS and CDR2 is YFSETQ. CDR3 sequence: CASSLTLGDQYF. CDR3 nucleotide sequence: TGCGCCAGCAGCTTGACCCTAGGGGATCAGTATTTT.

V and J are TRBV4-2 and TRBJ2-2; TRBD2 is a possible D gene (5 bases). Looked up from germline, CDR1 is LGHNA and CDR2 is YNFKEQ. The CDR3 has 15 residues. Trimming removed 0 bases from V and 3 bases from J, with 8 bases in between. CDR3 residues: CASSQEAADTGELFF. The CDR3 coding sequence is TGTGCCAGCAGCCAAGAAGCAGCGGACACCGGGGAGCTGTTTTTT.